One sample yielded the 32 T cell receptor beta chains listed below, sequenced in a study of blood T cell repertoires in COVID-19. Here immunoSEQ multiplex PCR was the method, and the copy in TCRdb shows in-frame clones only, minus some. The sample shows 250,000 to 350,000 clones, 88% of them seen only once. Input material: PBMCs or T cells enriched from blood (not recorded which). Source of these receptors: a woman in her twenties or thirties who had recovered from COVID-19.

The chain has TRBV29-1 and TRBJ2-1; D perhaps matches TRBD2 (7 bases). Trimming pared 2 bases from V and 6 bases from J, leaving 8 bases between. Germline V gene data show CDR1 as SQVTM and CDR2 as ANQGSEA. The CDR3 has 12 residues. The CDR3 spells CSVERGGNEQFF. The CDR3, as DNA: TGCAGCGTTGAAAGGGGGGGCAATGAGCAGTTCTTC.

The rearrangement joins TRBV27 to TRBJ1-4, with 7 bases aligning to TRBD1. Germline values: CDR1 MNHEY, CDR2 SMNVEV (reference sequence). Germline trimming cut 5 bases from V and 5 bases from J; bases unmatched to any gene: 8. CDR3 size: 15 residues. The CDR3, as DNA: TGTGCCAGCAGTCACTCGACAGGGACGAATGAAAAACTGTTTTTT. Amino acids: CASSHSTGTNEKLFF.

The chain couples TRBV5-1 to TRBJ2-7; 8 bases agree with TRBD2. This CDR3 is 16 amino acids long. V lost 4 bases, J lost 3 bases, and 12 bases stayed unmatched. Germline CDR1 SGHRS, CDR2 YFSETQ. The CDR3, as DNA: TGCGCCAGCAGCCTTAGACTTAAGCGGGAGTACTACGAGCAGTACTTC. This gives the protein CASSLRLKREYYEQYF. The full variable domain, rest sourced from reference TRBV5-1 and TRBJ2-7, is KAGVTQTPRYLIKTRGQQVTLSCSPISGHRSVSWYQQTPGQGLQFLFEYFSETQRNKGNFPGRFSGRQFSNSRSEMNVSTLELGDSALYLCASSLRLKREYYEQYFGPGTRLTVT.

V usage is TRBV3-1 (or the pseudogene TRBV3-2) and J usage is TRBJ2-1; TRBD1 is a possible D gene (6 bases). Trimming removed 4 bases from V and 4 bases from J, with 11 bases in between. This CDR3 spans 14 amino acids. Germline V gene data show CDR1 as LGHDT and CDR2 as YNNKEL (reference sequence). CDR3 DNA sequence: TGTGCCAGCAGCCGGGACATAATATACAATGAGCAGTTCTTC. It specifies CASSRDIIYNEQFF.

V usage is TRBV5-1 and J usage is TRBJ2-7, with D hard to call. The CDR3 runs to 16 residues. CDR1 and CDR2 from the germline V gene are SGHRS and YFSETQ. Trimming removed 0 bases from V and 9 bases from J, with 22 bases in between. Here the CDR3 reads CASSLDPSGSHGGQYF. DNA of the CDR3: TGCGCCAGCAGCTTGGATCCCTCCGGGTCCCACGGCGGGCAGTACTTC.

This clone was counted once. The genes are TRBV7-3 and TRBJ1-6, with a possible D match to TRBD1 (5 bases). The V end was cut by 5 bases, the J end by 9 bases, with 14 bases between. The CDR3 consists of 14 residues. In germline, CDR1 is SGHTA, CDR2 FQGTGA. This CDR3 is CASSQGGLGSPLHF. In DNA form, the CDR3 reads TGTGCCAGCAGCCAGGGAGGGTTGGGTTCACCCCTCCACTTT.

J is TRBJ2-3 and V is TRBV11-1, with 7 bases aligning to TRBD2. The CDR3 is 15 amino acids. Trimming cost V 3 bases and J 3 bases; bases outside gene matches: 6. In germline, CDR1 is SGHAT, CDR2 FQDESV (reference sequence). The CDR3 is CASSFLRERTDTQYF. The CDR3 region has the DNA TGTGCCAGCAGCTTCCTGCGGGAGCGGACAGATACGCAGTATTTT. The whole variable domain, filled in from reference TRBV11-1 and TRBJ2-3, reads EAEVAQSPRYKITEKSQAVAFWCDPISGHATLYWYRQILGQGPELLVQFQDESVVDDSQLPKDRFSAERLKGVDSTLKIQPAELGDSAMYLCASSFLRERTDTQYFGPGTRLTVL.

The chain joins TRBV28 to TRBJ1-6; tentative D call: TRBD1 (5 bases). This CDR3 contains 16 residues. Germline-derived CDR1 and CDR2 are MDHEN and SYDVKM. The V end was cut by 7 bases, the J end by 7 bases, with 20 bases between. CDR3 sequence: CASTNDPGVTNSPLHF. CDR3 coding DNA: TGTGCCAGCACTAACGATCCGGGGGTGACGAATTCACCCCTCCACTTT.

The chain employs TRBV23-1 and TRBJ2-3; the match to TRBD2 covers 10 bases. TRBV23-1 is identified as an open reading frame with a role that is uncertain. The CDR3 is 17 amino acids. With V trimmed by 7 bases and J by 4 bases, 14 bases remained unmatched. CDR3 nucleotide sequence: TGCGCCAGCAATCGATCTAGCGGGAGCGGGGGCCCAGATACGCAGTATTTT. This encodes CASNRSSGSGGPDTQYF.

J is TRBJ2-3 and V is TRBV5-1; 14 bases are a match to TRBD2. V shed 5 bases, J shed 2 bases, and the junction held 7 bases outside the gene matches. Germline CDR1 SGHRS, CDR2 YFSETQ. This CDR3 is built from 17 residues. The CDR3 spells CASSPGLAGDYTDTQYF. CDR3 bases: TGCGCCAGCAGTCCGGGACTAGCGGGGGATTACACAGATACGCAGTATTTT.

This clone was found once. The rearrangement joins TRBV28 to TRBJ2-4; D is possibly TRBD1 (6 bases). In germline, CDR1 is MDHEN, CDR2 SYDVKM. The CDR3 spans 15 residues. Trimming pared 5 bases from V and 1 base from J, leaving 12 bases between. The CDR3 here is CASSKTGTAKNIQYF. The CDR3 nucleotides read TGTGCCAGCAGTAAAACAGGGACGGCCAAAAACATTCAGTACTTC.

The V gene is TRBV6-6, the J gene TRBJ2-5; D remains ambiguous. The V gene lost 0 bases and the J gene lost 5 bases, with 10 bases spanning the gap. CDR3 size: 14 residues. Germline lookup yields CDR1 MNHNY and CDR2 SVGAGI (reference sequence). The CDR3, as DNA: TGTGCCAGCAGTTACTCGTTTAGTGCGGAGACCCAGTACTTC. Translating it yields CASSYSFSAETQYF.

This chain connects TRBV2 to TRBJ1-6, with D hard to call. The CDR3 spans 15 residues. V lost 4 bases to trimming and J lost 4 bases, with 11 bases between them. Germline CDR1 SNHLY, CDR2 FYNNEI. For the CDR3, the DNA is TGTGCCAGCAGTGTAAGCTCTCCGTATAATTCACCCCTCCACTTT. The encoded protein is CASSVSSPYNSPLHF.

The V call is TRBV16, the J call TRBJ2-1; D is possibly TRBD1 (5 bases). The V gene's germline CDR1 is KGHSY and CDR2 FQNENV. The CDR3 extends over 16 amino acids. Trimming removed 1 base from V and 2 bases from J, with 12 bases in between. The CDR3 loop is CASSQYHGAAYNEQFF. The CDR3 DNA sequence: TGTGCCAGCAGCCAATACCATGGGGCAGCCTACAATGAGCAGTTCTTC.

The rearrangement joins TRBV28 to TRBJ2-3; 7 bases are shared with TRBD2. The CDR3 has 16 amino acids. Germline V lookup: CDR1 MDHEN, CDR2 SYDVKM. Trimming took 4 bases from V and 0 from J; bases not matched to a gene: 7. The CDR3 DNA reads TGTGCCAGCAGTTGGGACTATCCTTCTAGCACAGATACGCAGTATTTT. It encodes CASSWDYPSSTDTQYF.

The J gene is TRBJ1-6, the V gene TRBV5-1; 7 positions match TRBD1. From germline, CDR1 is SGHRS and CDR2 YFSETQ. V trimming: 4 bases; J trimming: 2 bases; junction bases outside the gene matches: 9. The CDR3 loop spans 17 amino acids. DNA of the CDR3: TGCGCCAGCAGCCAAACCGACAGGGCGGCCTATAATTCACCCCTCCACTTT. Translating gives CASSQTDRAAYNSPLHF.

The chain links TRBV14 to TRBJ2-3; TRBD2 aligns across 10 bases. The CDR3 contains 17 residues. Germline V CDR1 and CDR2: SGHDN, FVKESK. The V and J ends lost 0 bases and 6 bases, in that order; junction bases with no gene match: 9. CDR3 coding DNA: TGTGCCAGCAGCCAAGATCTTGGTAGCGGGGGGCTGGATACGCAGTATTTT. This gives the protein CASSQDLGSGGLDTQYF.

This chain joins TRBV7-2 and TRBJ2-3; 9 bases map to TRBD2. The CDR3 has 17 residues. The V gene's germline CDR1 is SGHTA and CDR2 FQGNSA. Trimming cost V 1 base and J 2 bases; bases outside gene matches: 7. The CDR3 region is CASSLGFQRGDTDTQYF. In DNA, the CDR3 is TGTGCCAGCAGCTTAGGTTTCCAGCGGGGGGACACAGATACGCAGTATTTT.

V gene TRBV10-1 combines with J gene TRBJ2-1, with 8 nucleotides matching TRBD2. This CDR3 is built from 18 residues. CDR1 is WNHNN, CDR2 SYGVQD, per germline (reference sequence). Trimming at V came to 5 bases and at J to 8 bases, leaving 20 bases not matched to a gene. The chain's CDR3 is CASSKRGHSGAPHDEQFF. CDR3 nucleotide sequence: TGCGCCAGCAGTAAAAGGGGCCATAGCGGGGCCCCTCACGATGAGCAGTTCTTC.

The CDR3 protein is CASSLAVAAYEQYF. In nucleotides, the CDR3 is TGTGCCAGCAGCCTGGCCGTGGCCGCCTACGAGCAGTACTTC. The chain combines TRBV5-4 with TRBJ2-7, with D unclear. This CDR3 is 14 amino acids long. V was clipped by 4 bases and J by 2 bases, with 13 bases between them. CDR1 is SGHNT, CDR2 YYREEE, per germline (reference sequence).

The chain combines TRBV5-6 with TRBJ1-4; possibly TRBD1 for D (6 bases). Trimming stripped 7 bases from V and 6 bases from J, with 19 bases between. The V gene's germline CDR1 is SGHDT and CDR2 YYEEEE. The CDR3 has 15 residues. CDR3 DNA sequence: TGTGCCAGCCGCTCCGGGGGGGCTGTTGATGAAAAACTGTTTTTT. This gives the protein CASRSGGAVDEKLFF.

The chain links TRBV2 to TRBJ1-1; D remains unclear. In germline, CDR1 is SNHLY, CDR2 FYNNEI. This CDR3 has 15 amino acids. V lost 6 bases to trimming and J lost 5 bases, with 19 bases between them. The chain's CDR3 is CASRVSLGLVTEAFF. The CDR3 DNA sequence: TGTGCCAGCAGGGTTTCGCTGGGCTTGGTTACTGAAGCTTTCTTT.

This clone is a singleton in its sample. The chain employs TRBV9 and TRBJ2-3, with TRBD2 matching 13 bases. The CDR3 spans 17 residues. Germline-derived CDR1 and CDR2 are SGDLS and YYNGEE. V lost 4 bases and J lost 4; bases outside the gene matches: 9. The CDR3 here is CASSPFPGLAGADTQYF. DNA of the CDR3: TGTGCCAGCAGCCCCTTCCCCGGACTAGCGGGGGCAGATACGCAGTATTTT. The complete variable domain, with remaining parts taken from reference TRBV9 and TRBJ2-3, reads DSGVTQTPKHLITATGQRVTLRCSPRSGDLSVYWYQQSLDQGLQFLIQYYNGEERAKGNILERFSAQQFPDLHSELNLSSLELGDSALYFCASSPFPGLAGADTQYFGPGTRLTVL.

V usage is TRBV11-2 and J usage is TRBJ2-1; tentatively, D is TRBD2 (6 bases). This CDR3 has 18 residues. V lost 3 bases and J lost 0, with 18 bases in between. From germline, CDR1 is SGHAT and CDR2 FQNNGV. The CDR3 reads CASSFSSLAVGSYNEQFF. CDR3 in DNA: TGTGCCAGCAGCTTTTCCTCCTTAGCGGTAGGCTCCTACAATGAGCAGTTCTTC.

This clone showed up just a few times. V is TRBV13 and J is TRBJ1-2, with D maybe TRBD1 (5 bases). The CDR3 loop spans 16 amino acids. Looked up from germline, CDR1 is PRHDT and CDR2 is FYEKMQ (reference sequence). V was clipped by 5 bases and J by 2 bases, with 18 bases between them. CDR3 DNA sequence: TGTGCCAGCAGCGGGACGGACGGGGGGGAAAACTATGGCTACACCTTC. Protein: CASSGTDGGENYGYTF. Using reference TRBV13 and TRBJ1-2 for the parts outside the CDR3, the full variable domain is AAGVIQSPRHLIKEKRETATLKCYPIPRHDTVYWYQQGPGQDPQFLISFYEKMQSDKGSIPDRFSAQQFSDYHSELNMSSLELGDSALYFCASSGTDGGENYGYTFGSGTRLTVV.

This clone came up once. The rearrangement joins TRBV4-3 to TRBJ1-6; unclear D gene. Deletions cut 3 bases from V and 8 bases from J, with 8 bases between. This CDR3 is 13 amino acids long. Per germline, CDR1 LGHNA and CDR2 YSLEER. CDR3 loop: CASSHLQDSPLHF. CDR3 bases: TGCGCCAGCAGCCACCTCCAGGATTCACCCCTCCACTTT.

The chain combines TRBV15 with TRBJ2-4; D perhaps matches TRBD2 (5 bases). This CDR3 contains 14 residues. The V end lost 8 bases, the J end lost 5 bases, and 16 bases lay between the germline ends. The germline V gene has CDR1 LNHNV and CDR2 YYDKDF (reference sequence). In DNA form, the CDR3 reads TGTGCCACCGGCGTGGGAGTCGGGGAAAACATTCAGTACTTC. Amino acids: CATGVGVGENIQYF.

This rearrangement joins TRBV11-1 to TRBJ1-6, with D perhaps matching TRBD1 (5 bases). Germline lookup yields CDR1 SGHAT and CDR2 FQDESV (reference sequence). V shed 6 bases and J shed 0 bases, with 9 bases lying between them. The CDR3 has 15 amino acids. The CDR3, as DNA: TGTGCCAGCAGGTTCGACAGCTCCTATAATTCACCCCTCCACTTT. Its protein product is CASRFDSSYNSPLHF.

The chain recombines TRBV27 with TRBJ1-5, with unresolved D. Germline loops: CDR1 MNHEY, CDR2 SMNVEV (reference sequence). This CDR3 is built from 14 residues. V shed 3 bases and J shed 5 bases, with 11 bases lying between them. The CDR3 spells CASSFRGDYQPQHF. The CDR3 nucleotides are TGTGCCAGCAGTTTTAGAGGCGACTATCAGCCCCAGCATTTT.

The CDR3 region is CASSLGASSAYEQYF. Written as DNA, the CDR3 is TGCGCCAGCAGCTTGGGGGCTAGCAGCGCCTACGAGCAGTACTTC. The rearrangement joins TRBV5-1 to TRBJ2-7, with D tentatively TRBD2 (5 bases). The CDR3 covers 15 residues. V was cut by 0 bases and J by 2 bases, with 12 bases left in between. Germline assignment: CDR1 SGHRS and CDR2 YFSETQ. The full variable domain, rest sourced from reference TRBV5-1 and TRBJ2-7, is KAGVTQTPRYLIKTRGQQVTLSCSPISGHRSVSWYQQTPGQGLQFLFEYFSETQRNKGNFPGRFSGRQFSNSRSEMNVSTLELGDSALYLCASSLGASSAYEQYFGPGTRLTVT.

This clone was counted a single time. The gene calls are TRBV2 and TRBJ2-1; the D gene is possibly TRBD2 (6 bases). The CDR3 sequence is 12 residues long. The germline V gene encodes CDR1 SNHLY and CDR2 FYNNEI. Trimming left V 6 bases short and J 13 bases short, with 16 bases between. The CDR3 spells CASRDRDFRQFF. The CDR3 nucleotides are TGTGCCAGCAGGGACCGGGACTTTAGACAGTTCTTC.

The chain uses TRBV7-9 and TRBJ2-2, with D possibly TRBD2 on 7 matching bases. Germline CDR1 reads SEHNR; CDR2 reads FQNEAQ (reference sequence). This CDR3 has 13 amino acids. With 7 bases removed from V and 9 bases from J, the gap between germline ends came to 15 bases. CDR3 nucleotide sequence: TGTGCCAGCAACCTCGCGGGGGACAGGGAGCTGTTTTTT. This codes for CASNLAGDRELFF.